This T cell receptor delta chain was profiled in a study of gamma delta lymphoproliferative disorders and STAT genes. Study context: At least 50 ng of genomic DNA went into each LymphoTrack Dx TCRG Assay library. Delta libraries were made per EuroClonality-NGS working group procedure. Broader study findings: Public or private status of leukemic clones needs confirmation.

This clone is classed as large (0.1 to 1%). Antigen unknown. Different DNA sequences within this sample yield the same CDR3. The CDR3 length is 21 residues. J gave up 6 bases and V 0 bases, and 25 bases lay outside the gene matches. Germline V CDR1 and CDR2: TSWWSYY, QGS. TCRdb reapplied CATT to the multiplex PCR reads. The table has 2,000 to 2,500 delta-chain clones, about 1.5% seen once. PBMCs from patients and controls supplied the genomic DNA for sequencing. The chain combines TRDV1 with TRDJ1, with 7 bases lining up with TRDD3. This clonotype originated in a human donor in good health. Sequenced sample: blood. The CDR3 coding sequence is TGTGCTCTTGGGGAACTAACATCCCCGTCCGTCCTTGGTGGGGGACTACATAAACTCATCTTT. Protein: CALGELTSPSVLGGGLHKLIF.